This T cell receptor beta chain comes out of a study of blood T cells in healthy people across ages. A J-beta primer mix and a sample-barcoded 5' primer were used in a second PCR of about 7 to 12 cycles. TCRdb reprocessed the 5' RACE reads via MiXCR and lists one record per CDR3 protein. Here the sample spans 1.5 million to 2 million distinct CDR3 sequences, 49% being singletons. General observations from the study: The study found more naive CD4+ cells and higher diversity in long-lived than aged donors.

In germline, CDR1 is LNHNV, CDR2 YYDKDF (reference sequence). After removal of 3 bases from V and 8 bases from J, the junction contained 4 bases not matched to a gene. The CDR3 extends over 13 amino acids. In its sample, this clonotype was seen a few times. Antigen specificity is unknown. V is TRBV15 and J is TRBJ1-1; 9 bases align to TRBD1. Input material: blood. This receptor was taken from a woman between 40 and 55 years old in good health. CDR3 coding DNA: TGTGCCACCAGCAGGAGGGACAGGGACGAAGCTTTCTTT. This gives the protein CATSRRDRDEAFF.